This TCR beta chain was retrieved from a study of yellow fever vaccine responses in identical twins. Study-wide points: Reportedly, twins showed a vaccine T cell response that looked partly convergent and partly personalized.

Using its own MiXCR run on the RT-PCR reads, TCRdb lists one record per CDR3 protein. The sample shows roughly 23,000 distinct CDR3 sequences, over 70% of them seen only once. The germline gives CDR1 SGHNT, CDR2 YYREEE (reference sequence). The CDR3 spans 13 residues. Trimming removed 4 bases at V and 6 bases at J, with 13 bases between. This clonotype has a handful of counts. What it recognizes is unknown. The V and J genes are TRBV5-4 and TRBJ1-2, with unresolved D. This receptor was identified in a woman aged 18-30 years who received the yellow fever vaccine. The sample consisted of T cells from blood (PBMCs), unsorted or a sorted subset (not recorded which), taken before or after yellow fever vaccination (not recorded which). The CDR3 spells CASSLWAGDGYTF. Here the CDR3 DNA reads TGTGCCAGCAGCCTCTGGGCAGGAGATGGCTACACCTTC.